This T cell receptor (beta chain) is drawn from a study of beta chain features in type 1 diabetes. In the study overall: Age, gender, cell numbers and subset yield matched between patients and controls. Study findings and constraints: The naive, central memory and Treg TCRB repertoires showed an apparent similarity that was greater among patients than among healthy donors. The question of HLA type influencing TCRB rearrangement was one that remained unresolved here.

Note on this clone: Its cognate antigen is unknown.

Each of the CD4+ naive, central memory, regulatory and stem cell-like memory populations was sorted via CD45RO/CCR7/CD25/CD127/CD95/CD27. Germline loops: CDR1 SGHKS, CDR2 YYEKEE (reference sequence). The CDR3 sequence is 14 residues long. V lost 4 bases to trimming and J lost 3 bases, with 13 bases between them. Of the isolated RNA, all was reverse transcribed, and so the sequenced material was expressed TCRB transcripts. Data came from immunoSEQ multiplex PCR; TCRdb stores just in-frame clones and leaves some out. This sample has around 340,000 clones, with less than 9.5% found just once. Material: central memory CD4+ T cells from blood. The chain has TRBV5-5 and TRBJ1-1; the D is unclear. The TCR sequence derives from a woman aged 18-35 years in good health. The CDR3 sequence is CASSQPMWDTEAFF. The CDR3 DNA follows: TGTGCCAGCAGCCAACCGATGTGGGACACTGAAGCTTTCTTT.